These 25 T cell receptor beta chains originate from one sample sequenced in a study of shared clonotypes between healthy human individuals. Here immunoSEQ multiplex PCR was the method, and the copy in TCRdb shows in-frame clones only, minus some. The sample yields 2 million to 2.5 million clones, roughly 92% seen once. The sample was naive CD4+ T cells from PBMCs. Subset given: CD45RA+ positively selected. These receptor sequences come from a man between 18 and 35 years old in good health. Some clones in this sample may be carry-over from other donors' samples.

The chain employs TRBV10-3 and TRBJ1-3; D perhaps matches TRBD1 (5 bases). The CDR3 contains 15 residues. The germline V and J ends were trimmed by 3 bases and 4 bases, with 13 bases remaining between them. CDR1 ENHRY and CDR2 SYGVKD come from the germline V gene. Here the CDR3 DNA reads TGTGCCATCAGTGAAGCGCAGGGTCGGGGAAACACCATATATTTT. This encodes CAISEAQGRGNTIYF.

The CDR3 DNA reads TGTGCCAGCAGCTTAAGGGGCCCCTTTGGGTCCACAGATACGCAGTATTTT. This translates into CASSLRGPFGSTDTQYF. This chain uses TRBV7-8 with TRBJ2-3, with a possible D match to TRBD1 (5 bases). The CDR3 has 17 residues. The V gene's germline CDR1 is SGHVS and CDR2 FQNEAQ. Trimming cost V 2 bases and J 2 bases, with 17 bases left between them.

The rearrangement uses TRBV23-1 and TRBJ1-5; D unclear. TRBV23-1 falls under the ORF class, with uncertain function. The CDR3 is 15 amino acids. Trimming shortened V by 1 base and J by 0 bases, and 7 bases separated the two germline ends. The CDR3 nucleotides read TGCGCCAGCAGTCAATGGAAAGGTAGCAATCAGCCCCAGCATTTT. Translated: CASSQWKGSNQPQHF.

The chain recombines TRBV7-3 with TRBJ2-6; no clear D. V was shortened by 1 base and J by 0 bases, with 4 bases between the two germline ends. The CDR3 extends over 15 amino acids. Germline V CDR1 and CDR2: SGHTA, FQGTGA. As DNA, the CDR3 is TGTGCCAGCAGCTTAATGCCCTCTGGGGCCAACGTCCTGACTTTC. Protein product: CASSLMPSGANVLTF.

This chain connects TRBV6-5 to TRBJ1-3; 10 bases fit TRBD1. The CDR3 length is 15 residues. Germline V gene sequence: CDR1 MNHEY, CDR2 SVGAGI. J gave up 5 bases and V 4 bases, and 5 bases lay outside the gene matches. The CDR3 sequence: CASSFRTGGRNTIYF. The CDR3, as DNA: TGTGCCAGCAGTTTCAGGACAGGGGGAAGAAACACCATATATTTT.

The CDR3 DNA sequence: TGTGCCAGCAGTGATCGGGGTCAGGCGACGAGGGGCTACACCTTC. It yields the protein CASSDRGQATRGYTF. The rearrangement uses TRBV2 and TRBJ1-2; D is uncertain. The CDR3 is made up of 15 amino acids. CDR1 SNHLY and CDR2 FYNNEI come from the germline V gene. With 3 bases removed from V and 8 bases from J, the gap between germline ends came to 19 bases.

For this clone: This sample also contains other DNA sequences that code for the same CDR3. The V call is TRBV7-3, the J call TRBJ2-7; perhaps D is TRBD1 or TRBD2 (5 bases each). This CDR3 comprises 13 residues. Germline CDR1 reads SGHTA; CDR2 reads FQGTGA. V was trimmed by 0 bases and J by 6 bases, leaving 9 bases between them. Here the CDR3 reads CASSLTGAGEQYF. The CDR3 coding sequence is TGTGCCAGCAGCTTAACCGGGGCTGGCGAGCAGTACTTC.

V gene TRBV6-6 combines with J gene TRBJ2-4, with 13 bases identical to TRBD2. Germline V gives CDR1 MNHNY, CDR2 SVGAGI (reference sequence). CDR3 size: 16 residues. V shed 5 bases and J 8 bases; nucleotides not matched to a gene: 9. The DNA of the CDR3 is TGTGCCAGCAGTCAGGGACTAGCGGGGATGTCTCACATTCAGTACTTC. Protein sequence: CASSQGLAGMSHIQYF.

The genes are TRBV7-6 and TRBJ2-1, with D perhaps TRBD1 (6 bases). The CDR3 totals 14 residues. V was clipped by 9 bases and J by 3 bases, with 15 bases between them. Germline assignment: CDR1 SGHVS and CDR2 FNYEAQ. The CDR3 DNA reads TGTGCCAGTAAGGCAGGGGCCAACTACAATGAGCAGTTCTTC. It encodes CASKAGANYNEQFF.

The gene calls are TRBV29-1 and TRBJ2-5, with 8 bases aligning to TRBD1. CDR1 is SQVTM and CDR2 is ANQGSEA in the germline V gene. CDR3 size: 12 residues. The V gene end was trimmed by 7 bases and the J gene end by 3 bases; junction bases not matched to a gene: 4. CDR3 region: CSALTGEETQYF. For the CDR3, the DNA is TGCAGCGCCTTGACAGGGGAAGAGACCCAGTACTTC.

The V call is TRBV27, the J call TRBJ2-7; 9 bases match TRBD2. Germline CDR1 is MNHEY and CDR2 is SMNVEV (reference sequence). V shed 10 bases, J shed 2 bases, and the junction held 9 bases outside the gene matches. The CDR3 contains 14 residues. CDR3 amino acids: CATRPGGRAYEQYF. In DNA form, the CDR3 reads TGTGCCACCCGACCGGGCGGGAGGGCCTACGAGCAGTACTTC.

As to this clone: Other nucleotide sequences in the sample specify the same CDR3. The chain links TRBV5-1 to TRBJ2-1, with 9 bases lining up with TRBD1. Looked up from germline, CDR1 is SGHRS and CDR2 is YFSETQ. The CDR3 extends over 15 amino acids. The ends lost 0 bases at V and 6 bases at J; junction bases unmatched: 4. The CDR3 loop is CASSLVQGAGNEQFF. In DNA form, the CDR3 reads TGCGCCAGCAGCTTGGTACAGGGGGCCGGCAATGAGCAGTTCTTC.

As regards this clone: Other DNA sequences in the same sample also yield this CDR3. The chain links TRBV7-3 to TRBJ2-3; D assignment may be TRBD1 or TRBD2 (6 bases each). From germline, CDR1 is SGHTA and CDR2 FQGTGA. The CDR3 spans 13 residues. V was pared by 5 bases and J by 9 bases, with 15 bases between. CDR3 DNA: TGTGCCAGCAGCCTCACGGGGGCGGACACGCAGTATTTT. Its protein is CASSLTGADTQYF. Looking up the rest from reference TRBV7-3 and TRBJ2-3 gives the full variable domain: GAGVSQTPSNKVTEKGKYVELRCDPISGHTALYWYRQSLGQGPEFLIYFQGTGAADDSGLPNDRFFAVRPEGSVSTLKIQRTERGDSAVYLCASSLTGADTQYFGPGTRLTVL.

The CDR3 DNA follows: TGCGCCAGCAGCCAAGGACGTTCTGGGACGAGCAATCAGCCCCAGCATTTT. Translating it yields CASSQGRSGTSNQPQHF. This sequence joins TRBV4-1 and TRBJ1-5; tentatively, D is TRBD1 (5 bases). Germline V CDR1 and CDR2: MGHRA, YSYEKL. The CDR3 sequence is 17 residues long. V lost 1 base, J lost 1 base, and 14 bases lay in between.

The chain links TRBV5-1 to TRBJ1-6; 7 bases fit TRBD1. Germline V lookup: CDR1 SGHRS, CDR2 YFSETQ. This CDR3 has 14 amino acids. The V gene end was trimmed by 7 bases and the J gene end by 10 bases; junction bases not matched to a gene: 11. The CDR3: CASGQQGRGSPLHF. The CDR3 DNA reads as TGCGCCAGCGGACAACAGGGGAGGGGATCACCCCTCCACTTT.

The J gene is TRBJ1-2, the V gene TRBV15, with 8 bases matching TRBD1. This CDR3 comprises 14 residues. Unmatched junction bases numbered 2, after V lost 3 bases and J lost 2 bases. CDR1 LNHNV and CDR2 YYDKDF come from the germline V gene (reference sequence). The CDR3 nucleotides are TGTGCCACCAGCAGTCACAGGGGGAACTATGGCTACACCTTC. It codes for CATSSHRGNYGYTF.

The chain is built from TRBV11-3 and TRBJ2-3; TRBD1 aligns across 9 bases. Germline CDR1 SGHNT, CDR2 YENEEA. The CDR3 contains 17 residues. Trimming at V came to 0 bases and at J to 3 bases, leaving 7 bases not matched to a gene. CDR3 bases: TGTGCCAGCAGCTTAGATGGCCCGGGACAGGGTACAGATACGCAGTATTTT. This encodes CASSLDGPGQGTDTQYF.

The chain has TRBV9 and TRBJ1-1; a weak D match, TRBD1 (6 bases). Trimming left V 3 bases short and J 2 bases short, with 14 bases between. In germline, CDR1 is SGDLS, CDR2 YYNGEE. This CDR3 is built from 15 residues. The chain's CDR3 is CASSAQGEVNTEAFF. In DNA, the CDR3 is TGTGCCAGCAGCGCACAGGGAGAGGTAAACACTGAAGCTTTCTTT.

The V gene is TRBV19, the J gene TRBJ1-5; D unresolved. The CDR3 has 17 amino acids. V was trimmed by 4 bases and J by 0 bases, leaving 16 bases between them. The germline V gene has CDR1 LNHDA and CDR2 SQIVND (reference sequence). CDR3 in amino acids: CASSKFIRRNSNQPQHF. Here the CDR3 DNA reads TGTGCCAGTAGTAAGTTTATTCGGAGGAATAGCAATCAGCCCCAGCATTTT.

V and J are TRBV19 and TRBJ2-1; D possibly corresponds to TRBD2 (5 bases). Deletions cut 6 bases from V and 15 bases from J, with 15 bases between. Germline V gene lookup returns CDR1 LNHDA and CDR2 SQIVND (reference sequence). The CDR3 consists of 11 residues. CDR3 region: CASSMGEGRFF. CDR3 DNA sequence: TGTGCCAGTAGCATGGGTGAGGGTCGGTTCTTC.

The CDR3 loop is CASSLMRLGNTEAFF. The DNA of the CDR3 is TGTGCCAGCAGTTTAATGCGGCTGGGAAACACTGAAGCTTTCTTT. The rearrangement uses TRBV28 and TRBJ1-1; D is unclear. The germline V and J ends were trimmed by 2 bases and 2 bases, with 12 bases remaining between them. This CDR3 region has 15 residues. Germline CDR1 and CDR2: MDHEN and SYDVKM.

As concerns this clone: Other DNA sequences of this sample code for an identical CDR3. CDR3 sequence: CASSISGGTDTQYF. The CDR3 DNA reads as TGTGCCAGTAGTATAAGTGGGGGCACAGATACGCAGTATTTT. The chain couples TRBV19 to TRBJ2-3; D is undetermined. The CDR3 runs to 14 residues. V was cut by 2 bases and J by 1 base, with 7 bases left in between. Looked up from germline, CDR1 is LNHDA and CDR2 is SQIVND (reference sequence).

The genes are TRBV5-4 and TRBJ2-3, with 9 nucleotides matching TRBD2. Germline lookup yields CDR1 SGHNT and CDR2 YYREEE (reference sequence). J lost 4 bases, V lost 0 bases, and 6 bases had no gene match. This CDR3 contains 16 residues. The CDR3 reads CASSLGNSGSADTQYF. The CDR3 region has the DNA TGTGCCAGCAGCTTGGGTAATAGCGGGAGTGCAGATACGCAGTATTTT.

This clone was recorded a few times. The J gene is TRBJ1-5, the V gene TRBV2; D is undetermined. The CDR3 has 14 amino acids. From germline, CDR1 is SNHLY and CDR2 FYNNEI. Trimming left V 7 bases short and J 7 bases short, with 17 bases between. The CDR3 loop is CASTPVYEGQPQHF. CDR3 bases: TGTGCCAGCACTCCCGTCTACGAGGGACAGCCCCAGCATTTT.

Details on this clone: Other DNA sequences in this sample translate to the same CDR3. This chain joins TRBV28 and TRBJ2-1; no firm D call. The CDR3 covers 12 residues. Germline lookup yields CDR1 MDHEN and CDR2 SYDVKM. Trimming took 5 bases from V and 7 from J, leaving 9 bases between them. CDR3 sequence: CASSLSVNEQFF. The DNA of the CDR3 is TGTGCCAGCAGTCTTTCGGTGAATGAGCAGTTCTTC.